The sequence of this TCR beta chain was determined in a study of T cells expressing NK-cell markers. Background on the study: Sorted CD3+CD56+NKG2C+, CD3+CD56+NKG2C- and CD3+CD56-NKG2C+ T cells supplied TCR beta repertoires.

Of note for this clonotype: Its antigen is unknown.

Study outcomes and limitations: About 6 donors had dominant NKG2C+ clonotypes that comprised about 1.0-7.5% of their CD8+ T cells. Among a handful of donors, these clonotypes also ranked first in the CD3+CD56-NKG2C+ fraction.

Beta-chain TCR cDNA was generated via 5'RACE template switching with UMIs. TCRdb reanalyzed the 5' RACE reads, giving one entry per CDR3 protein sequence and no DNA. The repertoire table contains just under 150,000 distinct CDR3 sequences. The CDR3 has 15 amino acids. The TCR sequence derives from a man younger than 35 in good health. V gene TRBV12-3 or TRBV12-4 combines with J gene TRBJ1-1; the TCRdb D gene call, TRBD1, has no DNA to confirm it. Sequenced sample: blood T cells: a sorted CD56 or NKG2C T cell subset, CD4+ or CD8+ T cells, or bulk PBMC T cells (not recorded which). Here the CDR3 reads CASSFRAGAEEEAFF.